The 3 T cell receptor beta chains below were found in one sample sequenced in a study of metastatic and nonmetastatic thyroid tumors. Every patient was untreated before thyroid surgery. TCRdb re-called the PCR reads through MiXCR. This sample yields approximately 13,000 clones, of which 20% to 30% are seen a single time; 12% belongs to the top ten. Source material: adjacent normal tissue. These receptors all come from a female donor with papillary thyroid cancer or a benign thyroid nodule (not recorded which). Some clones in this sample may be carry-over from other donors' samples.

This clone was observed a handful of times. No conserved phenylalanine or tryptophan ends this CDR3, so it is likely a read error. The genes are TRBV6-1 and TRBJ2-7; D remains ambiguous. This CDR3 region has 11 residues. In germline, CDR1 is MNHNS, CDR2 SASEGT. V was shortened by 4 bases and J by 0 bases, with 1 base between the two germline ends. Written as DNA, the CDR3 is TGTGCCAGCAGTGGCTCCTACGAGCAGTACATC. Translated, it gives CASSGSYEQYI.

By frequency in the sample, this clone is medium-sized. V is TRBV7-8 and J is TRBJ1-1; D is undetermined. There are 16 residues in the CDR3. V gave up 2 bases and J gave up 3 bases, with 16 bases separating them. CDR1 and CDR2 from the germline V gene are SGHVS and FQNEAQ. CDR3 DNA sequence: TGTGCCAGCAGCTTACTGACCGCGAGCAGGTACACTGAAGCTTTCTTT. It yields the protein CASSLLTASRYTEAFF.

This sequence joins TRBV30 and TRBJ1-5; 7 positions match TRBD1. The CDR3 extends over 17 amino acids. V gave up 4 bases and J gave up 1 base; unmatched junction bases: 13. The germline gives CDR1 GTSNPN, CDR2 SVGIG (reference sequence). The CDR3 DNA reads TGTGCCTGGATCGGGGGAGGGGGCTCCCGGAGCAATCAGCCCCAGCATTTT. Its translation is CAWIGGGGSRSNQPQHF. Full variable domain (missing parts from reference TRBV30 and TRBJ1-5): SQTIHQWPATLVQPVGSPLSLECTVEGTSNPNLYWYRQAAGRGLQLLFYSVGIGQISSEVPQNLSASRPQDRQFILSSKKLLLSDSGFYLCAWIGGGGSRSNQPQHFGDGTRLSIL.